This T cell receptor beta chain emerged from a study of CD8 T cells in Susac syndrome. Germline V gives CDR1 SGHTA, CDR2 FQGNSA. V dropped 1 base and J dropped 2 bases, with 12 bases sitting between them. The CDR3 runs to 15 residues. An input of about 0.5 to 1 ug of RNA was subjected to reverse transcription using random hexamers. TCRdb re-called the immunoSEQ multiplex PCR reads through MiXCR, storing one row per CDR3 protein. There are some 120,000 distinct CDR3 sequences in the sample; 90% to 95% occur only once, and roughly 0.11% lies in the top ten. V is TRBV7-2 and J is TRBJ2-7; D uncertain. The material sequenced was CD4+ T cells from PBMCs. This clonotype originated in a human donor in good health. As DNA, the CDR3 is TGTGCCAGCAGCTTAGTTGGCAGGAGACCCTACGAGCAGTACTTC. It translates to CASSLVGRRPYEQYF. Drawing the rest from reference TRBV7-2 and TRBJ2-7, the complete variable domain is GAGVSQSPSNKVTEKGKDVELRCDPISGHTALYWYRQSLGQGLEFLIYFQGNSAPDKSGLPSDRFSAERTGGSVSTLTIQRTQQEDSAVYLCASSLVGRRPYEQYFGPGTRLTVT.